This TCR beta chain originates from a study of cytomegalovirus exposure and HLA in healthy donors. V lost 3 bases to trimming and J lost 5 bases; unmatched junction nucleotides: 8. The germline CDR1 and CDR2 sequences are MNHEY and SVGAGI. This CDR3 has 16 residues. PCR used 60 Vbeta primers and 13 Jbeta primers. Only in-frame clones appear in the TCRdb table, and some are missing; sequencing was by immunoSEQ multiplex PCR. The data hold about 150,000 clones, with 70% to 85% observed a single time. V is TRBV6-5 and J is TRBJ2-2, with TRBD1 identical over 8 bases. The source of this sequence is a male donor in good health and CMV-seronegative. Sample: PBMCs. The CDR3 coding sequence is TGTGCCAGCAGTTATAACGACAGGGGTTGGACCGGGGAGCTGTTTTTT. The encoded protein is CASSYNDRGWTGELFF.